This TCR beta chain was retrieved from a study of T cells after yellow fever vaccination. This clonotype was observed a handful of times. Its specificity is unknown. V lost 3 bases, J lost 10 bases, and 11 bases stayed unmatched. Germline V gene lookup returns CDR1 DFQATT and CDR2 SNEGSKA (reference sequence). The CDR3 is made up of 16 amino acids. Broader study findings: Bulk-population clonotypes that are abundant could appear as contaminants in FACS-sorted repertoires.

TCRdb reprocessed the 5' RACE reads with MiXCR, giving one entry per CDR3 protein. Found here are under 300,000 distinct CDR3 sequences, about 7% of them singletons; the top ten hold roughly 0.9%. J is TRBJ2-1 and V is TRBV20-1, with 14 bases aligning to TRBD2. Sequencing was performed on CD4+ T cells sorted from PBMCs, taken 15 days after the yellow fever booster vaccination. This TCR derives from a young man who received the YFV17D yellow fever vaccine. In DNA, the CDR3 is TGCAGTGCTAGTGGGGGGACTAGCGGGAGTACGCGGGAGCAGTTCTTC. It is translated as CSASGGTSGSTREQFF.